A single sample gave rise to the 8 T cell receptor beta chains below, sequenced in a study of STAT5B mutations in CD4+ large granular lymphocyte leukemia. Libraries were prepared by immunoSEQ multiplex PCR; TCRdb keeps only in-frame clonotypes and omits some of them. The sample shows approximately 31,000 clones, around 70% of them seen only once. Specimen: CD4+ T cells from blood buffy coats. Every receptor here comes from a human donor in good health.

This CDR3 is CASSIVDKRETQYF. The DNA of the CDR3 is TGTGCCAGTAGTATAGTCGACAAGAGAGAGACCCAGTACTTC. The V call is TRBV19, the J call TRBJ2-5; no definite D call. Trimming removed 1 base from V and 4 bases from J, with 10 bases in between. The CDR3 is made up of 14 amino acids. Per germline, CDR1 LNHDA and CDR2 SQIVND (reference sequence).

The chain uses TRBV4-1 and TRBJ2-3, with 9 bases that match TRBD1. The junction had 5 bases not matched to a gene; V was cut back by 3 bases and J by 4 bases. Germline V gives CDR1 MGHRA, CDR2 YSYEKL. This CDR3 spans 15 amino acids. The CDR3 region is CASSQGQGFPDTQYF. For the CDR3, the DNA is TGCGCCAGCAGCCAGGGACAGGGCTTTCCAGATACGCAGTATTTT.

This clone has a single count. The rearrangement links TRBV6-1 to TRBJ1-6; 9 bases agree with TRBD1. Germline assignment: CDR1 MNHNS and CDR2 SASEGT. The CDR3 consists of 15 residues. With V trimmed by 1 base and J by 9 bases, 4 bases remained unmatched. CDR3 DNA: TGTGCCAGCAGTGAAGATGGGACAGGGACTTCACCCCTCCACTTT. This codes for CASSEDGTGTSPLHF.

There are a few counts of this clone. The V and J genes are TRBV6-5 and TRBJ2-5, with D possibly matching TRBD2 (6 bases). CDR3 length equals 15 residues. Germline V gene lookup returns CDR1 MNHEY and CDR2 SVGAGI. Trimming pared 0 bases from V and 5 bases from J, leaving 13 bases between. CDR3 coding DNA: TGTGCCAGCAGTTACTCGCGGGGCGAACTGGAGACCCAGTACTTC. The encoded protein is CASSYSRGELETQYF.

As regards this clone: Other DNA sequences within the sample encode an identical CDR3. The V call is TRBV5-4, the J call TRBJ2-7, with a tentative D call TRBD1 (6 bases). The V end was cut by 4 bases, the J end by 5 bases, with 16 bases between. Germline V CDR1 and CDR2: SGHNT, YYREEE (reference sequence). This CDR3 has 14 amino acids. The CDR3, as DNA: TGTGCCAGCAGCGCCCCCGGGACAAGGAACGAGCAGTACTTC. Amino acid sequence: CASSAPGTRNEQYF.

This chain's CDR3 is CASSLTHAGQGATEAFF. The CDR3 nucleotides are TGTGCCAGCAGCCTAACACACGCGGGACAGGGAGCCACTGAAGCTTTCTTT. The V gene is TRBV5-5, the J gene TRBJ1-1; 9 nucleotides align to TRBD1. V gave up 4 bases and J gave up 4 bases; unmatched junction bases: 14. Germline CDR1 SGHKS, CDR2 YYEKEE (reference sequence). The CDR3 spans 17 residues.

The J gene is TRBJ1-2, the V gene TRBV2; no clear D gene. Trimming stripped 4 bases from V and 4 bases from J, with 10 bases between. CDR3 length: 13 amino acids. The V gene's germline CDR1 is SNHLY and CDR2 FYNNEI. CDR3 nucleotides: TGTGCCAGCAGTGGCGGGGAGGCCTATGGCTACACCTTC. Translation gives CASSGGEAYGYTF. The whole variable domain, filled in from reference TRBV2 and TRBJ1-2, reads EPEVTQTPSHQVTQMGQEVILRCVPISNHLYFYWYRQILGQKVEFLVSFYNNEISEKSEIFDDQFSVERPDGSNFTLKIRSTKLEDSAMYFCASSGGEAYGYTFGSGTRLTVV.

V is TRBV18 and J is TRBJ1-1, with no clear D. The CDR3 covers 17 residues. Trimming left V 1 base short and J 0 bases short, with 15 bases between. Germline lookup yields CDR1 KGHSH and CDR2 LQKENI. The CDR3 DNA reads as TGTGCCAGCTCACCACTTATTGGCCCGGAAATGAACACTGAAGCTTTCTTT. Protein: CASSPLIGPEMNTEAFF.